This paragraph covers one T cell receptor beta chain sequence. Clinical symptoms, serum thyroxine, TRAb, thyroid ultrasound and orbital computed tomography informed diagnoses. From 10 ml of fresh peripheral blood, PBMCs were isolated. Trimming removed 5 bases from V and 8 bases from J; junction bases left unmatched: 6. The germline CDR1 and CDR2 sequences are DFQATT and SNEGSKA (reference sequence). The CDR3 is made up of 13 amino acids. The record originates from a study of T cells in Graves' hyperthyroidism and ophthalmopathy. Amplification yielded TCR beta CDR3 regions, with RNA transcripts as the source. In the first-round RT-PCR of the TCR CDR3, the HTBI primer set was used. TCRdb called the multiplex PCR reads again in MiXCR, with one record for every CDR3 protein. Of about 300,000 distinct CDR3 sequences in the sample, roughly 19% were seen once.

The receptor was derived from a man aged 50 to 59 with Graves' ophthalmopathy. The specimen sequenced was blood. The chain is built from TRBV20-1 and TRBJ1-4, with 9 positions matching TRBD1. CDR3 region: CSAGTGWGEKLFF. As DNA, the CDR3 is TGCAGTGCTGGGACAGGGTGGGGAGAAAAACTGTTTTTT.